The 2 T cell receptor beta chains listed next were all sequenced from one sample in a study of T cell repertoires in cytomegalovirus infection. MiXCR, applied by TCRdb to the reads, yields one record per CDR3 protein. The top ten clones hold about 12% of a sample with fewer than 350,000 distinct CDR3 sequences, around a sixth of them seen once. The source material was PBMCs. The receptors come from a human donor in good health (CMV status not recorded). Some clones in this sample may be carry-over from other donors' samples.

Of note for this clonotype: At one boundary the junction diverges from the germline segment, which might be a read error. V usage is TRBV7-7 and J usage is TRBJ1-1; D gene uncertain. CDR1 and CDR2 (germline): SSHAT, FNYEAQ (reference sequence). This CDR3 is 13 amino acids long. This chain's CDR3 is CASSLEEGTEAFF. CDR3 coding DNA: TGTGCTAGCAGCTTAGAGGAAGGGACTGAAGCTTTCTTT. Combining the CDR3 with reference TRBV7-7 and TRBJ1-1 gives the whole variable domain GAGVSQSPRYKVTKRGQDVTLRCDPISSHATLYWYQQALGQGPEFLTYFNYEAQPDKSGLPSDRFSAERPEGSISTLTIQRTEQRDSAMYRCASSLEEGTEAFFGQGTRLTVV.

This clonotype was seen a few times. V usage is TRBV25-1 and J usage is TRBJ1-6, with D unclear. The length of the CDR3 is 13 residues. V lost 0 bases to trimming and J lost 12 bases, with 9 bases between them. Germline CDR1 MGHDK, CDR2 SYGVNS. The CDR3, as DNA: TGTGCCAGCAGTGAATATGCCGGGGTACCCCTCCACTTT. It codes for CASSEYAGVPLHF.